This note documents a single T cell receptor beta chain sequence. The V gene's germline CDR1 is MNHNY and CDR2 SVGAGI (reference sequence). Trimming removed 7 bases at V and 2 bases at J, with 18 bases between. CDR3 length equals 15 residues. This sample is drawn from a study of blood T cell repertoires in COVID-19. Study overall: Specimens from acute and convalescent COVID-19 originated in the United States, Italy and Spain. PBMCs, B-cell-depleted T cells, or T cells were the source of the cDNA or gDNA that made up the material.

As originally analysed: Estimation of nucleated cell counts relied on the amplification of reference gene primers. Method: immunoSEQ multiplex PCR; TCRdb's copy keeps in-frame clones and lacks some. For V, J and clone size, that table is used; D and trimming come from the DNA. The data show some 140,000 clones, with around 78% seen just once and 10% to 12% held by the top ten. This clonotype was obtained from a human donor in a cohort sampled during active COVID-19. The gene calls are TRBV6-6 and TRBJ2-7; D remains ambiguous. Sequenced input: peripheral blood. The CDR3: CASNPQPGITYEQYF. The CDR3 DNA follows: TGTGCCAGCAACCCCCAGCCGGGTATCACCTACGAGCAGTACTTC.